This paragraph reports one T cell receptor beta chain. This specimen belongs to a study of technical replicates of blood from four donors. Germline values: CDR1 LNHDA, CDR2 SQIVND (reference sequence). The V and J ends lost 5 bases and 4 bases respectively, with 14 bases between them. The CDR3 loop spans 14 amino acids. TCRdb's copy holds only in-frame clones and misses some; the assay was immunoSEQ multiplex PCR. The repertoire consists of about 58,000 clones, with around 96% occurring once and the leading ten covering under 3%. The sequence came from a human donor in good health. Some clones in this sample may be carry-over from other donors' samples. Sequenced: PBMCs. V and J are TRBV19 and TRBJ1-2, with D maybe TRBD1 (6 bases). CDR3 coding DNA: TGTGCCAGTAGTTACAGGGCAGGAGGCTATGGCTACACCTTC. Translated: CASSYRAGGYGYTF.